The source of this T cell receptor beta chain is a study of shared clonotypes between healthy human individuals. The study's findings and limits: Non-shared clonotypes displayed generation probabilities falling below those of clonotypes present in all four donors.

Sequencing used immunoSEQ multiplex PCR; TCRdb keeps in-frame clones, though not all of them. The sample includes approximately 1,500,000 clones, under 99% seen only once; the top ten take 0.45%. Each of the donors was a healthy adult who was HIV-negative and had not had a recent acute infection or vaccination. V lost 6 bases and J lost 5, with 19 bases in between. There are 16 residues in the CDR3. Looked up from germline, CDR1 is MNHNY and CDR2 is SVGAGI (reference sequence). About this clone: Its antigen is not identified.

The source material was naive CD4+ T cells sorted from blood. Sample subset: CD45RA+ positively selected. This chain connects TRBV6-6 to TRBJ1-4; perhaps TRBD1 as D (6 bases). The sequence was obtained from a man between 25 and 39 years old in good health. CDR3 region: CASRDQLRGGNEKLFF. CDR3 in DNA: TGTGCCAGCAGGGATCAACTTCGAGGGGGGAATGAAAAACTGTTTTTT.